This T cell receptor beta chain is from a study of CD8 T cells in ankylosing spondylitis. General study points: A motif in TCR beta, a set of about eight highly homologous variants, appeared characteristic of ankylosing spondylitis blood.

Each CDR3 protein is one row after TCRdb ran MiXCR on the 5' RACE reads. The top ten hold around 2.6% of the sample, which has 200,000 to 300,000 distinct CDR3 sequences, about 10% seen once. This clonotype was recorded at least ten times. Its matching antigen is unknown. The CDR3 has 17 residues. From germline, CDR1 is MNHEY and CDR2 SVGAGI. Germline trimming cut 6 bases from V and 2 bases from J; bases unmatched to any gene: 10. The source of this sequence is a male donor with ankylosing spondylitis or in good health (not recorded which). The V gene is TRBV6-5, the J gene TRBJ2-1, with 10 bases aligning to TRBD2. The sequenced sample was blood, either unsorted or a sorted T cell fraction (not recorded which). This CDR3 is CASRYAEREGPYNEQFF. CDR3 coding DNA: TGTGCCAGCAGATATGCAGAGCGGGAGGGTCCCTACAATGAGCAGTTCTTC.